This T cell receptor (beta chain) appears in the sequencing data of a study of blood T cell repertoires in COVID-19. Background on the study: From the United States, Italy and Spain came samples of acute and convalescent COVID-19. T cells, B-cell-depleted T cells, or PBMCs supplied cDNA or gDNA.

In the source study's methods: Nucleated cell number was recorded as an estimate derived from reference gene primer amplification. Clones were read by immunoSEQ multiplex PCR, and TCRdb kept only the in-frame ones, dropping some. The D gene and trimming were derived from the DNA, and the V and J assignments and clone size from that table. The table shows about 190,000 clones, with roughly 80% occurring only once. Germline CDR1 reads LNHDA; CDR2 reads SQIVND (reference sequence). The CDR3 is made up of 14 amino acids. The V gene lost 5 bases and the J gene lost 5 bases, with 14 bases spanning the gap.

The TCR was taken from a woman between 50 and 59 years old with acute or convalescent COVID-19. This sequence joins TRBV19 and TRBJ2-3; maybe TRBD2 (5 bases). Material: peripheral blood. The CDR3 sequence: CASSPRGLGDTQYF. The CDR3 DNA follows: TGTGCCAGTAGTCCCAGAGGGCTCGGAGATACGCAGTATTTT.